Included here is one T cell receptor (beta chain) sequence, with context. This entry is derived from a study of blood T cell repertoires in COVID-19. Turning to the study itself: Sites across the United States, Italy and Spain contributed samples from acute and convalescent COVID-19. PBMCs, B-cell-depleted T cells, or T cells were the source of the cDNA or gDNA that made up the material.

Original handling: How many nucleated cells were present was estimated from reference gene primer amplification. Sequencing used immunoSEQ multiplex PCR; TCRdb keeps in-frame clones, though not all of them. V and J calls and clone size follow that table, whereas D and trimming were derived from the DNA. Of more than 250,000 clones detected, approximately 86% appear once; the ten largest clones hold roughly 2.1%. The CDR3 loop spans 15 amino acids. Germline assignment: CDR1 MNHEY and CDR2 SVGAGI. After removal of 6 bases from V and 0 bases from J, the junction contained 5 bases not matched to a gene. Sequencing input: peripheral blood. The J gene is TRBJ1-5, the V gene TRBV6-5, with 7 bases lining up with TRBD1. The TCR sequence derives from a woman aged 25 to 39 who had recovered from COVID-19. CDR3 nucleotide sequence: TGTGCCAGCAGGGTAGACAGGGATAGCAATCAGCCCCAGCATTTT. Its protein product is CASRVDRDSNQPQHF.